This TCR beta chain was sequenced during a study of blood T cells in healthy people across ages. CDR3 length: 13 amino acids. Per germline, CDR1 DFQATT and CDR2 SNEGSKA (reference sequence). Trimming removed 4 bases from V and 1 base from J, with 10 bases in between. This clonotype has just a few counts. With a J-beta primer mix and a sample-barcoded 5' primer, a second PCR ran about 7 to 12 cycles. TCRdb fed the 5' RACE reads into MiXCR, producing one record per CDR3 protein. The repertoire holds approximately 1,000,000 distinct CDR3 sequences, with roughly 45% as singletons. Donors were healthy Caucasian individuals from Russia aged about 6 to 90.

The sequenced sample was blood. The genes are TRBV20-1 and TRBJ2-5; D possibly matches TRBD1 or TRBD2 (5 bases each). The clonotype originates from a woman aged 60-70 years in good health. The CDR3 DNA sequence: TGCAGTGCTACCCTAGGGACCCAAGAGACCCAGTACTTC. As protein: CSATLGTQETQYF.